This TCR delta chain was recovered during a study of Vδ1+ human thymocytes. Extracted RNA was reverse transcribed into cDNA. Multiplex PCR used pooled V-gene forward primers and a constant-region reverse primer to amplify CDR3s. TCRdb repeated clone calling on the multiplex PCR reads with CATT. Of about 58,000 delta-chain clones listed, more than 13% were seen once; the top ten hold 0.39%. Alphabeta T cells were depleted, then CD3+ Vdelta1+ Vdelta2- thymocytes were FACS-sorted. Study conclusions and caveats: Donors shared many TRG clonotypes but few TRD clonotypes. Bulk data may be misread because of unexpected Vdelta2 sequences. Highly polyclonal TRG and TRD repertoires with Gaussian CDR3 length distributions appeared in thymus. Despite high sort purity, about 20% of thymic T cell receptor delta sequences were Vdelta2.

The CDR3 sequence is 22 residues long. The germline gives CDR1 TSWWSYY, CDR2 QGS. The junction had 17 bases not matched to a gene; V was cut back by 1 base and J by 1 base. A few counts support this clone. Antigen specificity is unknown. The origin of this receptor is a girl in the first two years of life who had congenital heart surgery. Sequenced material: Vdelta1+ gamma-delta thymocytes from the thymus. The subset here: FACS-sorted CD3+ TCRalphabeta- TCRVdelta1+ TCRVdelta2- thymocytes. This chain uses TRDV1 with TRDJ2; 11 nucleotides line up with TRDD3. CDR3 region: CALGERPLPLTGGYNLTAQLFF. For the CDR3, the DNA is TGTGCTCTTGGGGAACGACCCCTTCCCCTCACTGGGGGATATAATTTGACAGCACAACTCTTCTTT.